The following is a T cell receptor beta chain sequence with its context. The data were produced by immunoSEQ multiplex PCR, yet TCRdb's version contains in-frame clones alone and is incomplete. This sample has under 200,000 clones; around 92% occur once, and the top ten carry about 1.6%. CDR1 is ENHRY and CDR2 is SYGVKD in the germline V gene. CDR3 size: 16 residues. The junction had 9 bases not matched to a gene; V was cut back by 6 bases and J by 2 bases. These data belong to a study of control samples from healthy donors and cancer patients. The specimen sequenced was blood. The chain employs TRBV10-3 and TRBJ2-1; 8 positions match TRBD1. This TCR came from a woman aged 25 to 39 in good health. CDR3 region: CAIRGIRDRTYNEQFF. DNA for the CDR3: TGTGCCATCAGGGGGATCCGGGACAGGACCTACAATGAGCAGTTCTTC.